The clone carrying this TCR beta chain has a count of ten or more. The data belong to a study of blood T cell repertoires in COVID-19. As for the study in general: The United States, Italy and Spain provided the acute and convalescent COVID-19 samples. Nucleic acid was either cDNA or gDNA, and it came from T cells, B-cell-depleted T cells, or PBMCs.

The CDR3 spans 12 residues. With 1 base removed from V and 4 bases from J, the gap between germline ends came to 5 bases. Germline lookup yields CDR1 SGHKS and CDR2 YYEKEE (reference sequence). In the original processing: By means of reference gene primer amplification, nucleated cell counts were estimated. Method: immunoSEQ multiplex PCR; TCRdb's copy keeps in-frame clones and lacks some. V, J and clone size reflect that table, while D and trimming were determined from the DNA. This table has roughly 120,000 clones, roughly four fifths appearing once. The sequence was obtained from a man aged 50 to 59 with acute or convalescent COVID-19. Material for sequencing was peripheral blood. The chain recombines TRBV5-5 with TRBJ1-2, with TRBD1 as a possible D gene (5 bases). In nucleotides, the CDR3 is TGTGCCAGCAGCTTGCAGGGCTATGGCTACACCTTC. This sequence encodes CASSLQGYGYTF.